The source of this TCR beta chain is a study of neoadjuvant anti-PD-1 for oral cavity cancer. In the study overall: Nivolumab at 3 mg/kg was mostly given biweekly, three to four doses, pre-surgery.

The germline gives CDR1 LNHDA, CDR2 SQIVND (reference sequence). V trimming: 4 bases; J trimming: 3 bases; junction bases outside the gene matches: 3. This CDR3 comprises 14 residues. Clones were read by immunoSEQ multiplex PCR, and TCRdb kept only the in-frame ones, dropping some. Of over 13,000 clones in the sample, approximately 70% were seen once. This sample comprised PBMCs, obtained before nivolumab (anti-PD-1) treatment. The source is a person between 40 and 85 years old with oral cavity squamous cell carcinoma. The chain joins TRBV19 to TRBJ2-1, with TRBD1 identical over 7 bases. The CDR3 here is CASSKSGGYNEQFF. The CDR3, as DNA: TGTGCCAGTAGTAAGTCAGGGGGCTACAATGAGCAGTTCTTC.